This is a list of T cell receptor beta chains from one sample in a study of beta chain features in type 1 diabetes. The assay was immunoSEQ multiplex PCR, and TCRdb's table has in-frame clones only and misses some. The sample holds around 150,000 clones; around 10% are singletons and the top ten take approximately 0.5%. The sample taken for sequencing was central memory CD4+ T cells from blood. These receptors all stem from a man between 25 and 39 years old with type 1 diabetes. CDR3s include the opening cysteine and the closing phenylalanine or tryptophan. The D gene is left open where the match is weak. Not every row has a clone size; where given, it reads once, few, many or a size class.

abundance	v_gene	j_gene	d_gene	CDR3aa	CDR3nt
-	TRBV18	TRBJ1-1	-	CASSPPSPMNTEAFF	TGTGCCAGCTCACCCCCCAGTCCCATGAACACTGAAGCTTTCTTT
few	TRBV28	TRBJ2-3	TRBD2	CASSSQTSGRAQDF	TGTGCCAGCAGTTCCCAGACTAGCGGGAGGGCCCAGGATTTT
-	TRBV11-1	TRBJ2-3	-	CASSPRTDIPDTQYF	TGTGCCAGCAGCCCCAGGACTGATATCCCAGATACGCAGTATTTT
-	TRBV30	TRBJ1-5	TRBD1	CAWSVSGTAQGSNQPQHF	TGTGCCTGGAGTGTGAGTGGGACAGCTCAAGGGAGCAATCAGCCCCAGCATTTT
few	TRBV4-2	TRBJ2-1	TRBD2	CASSQGTSGDYNEQFF	TGTGCCAGCAGCCAGGGGACTAGCGGGGATTACAATGAGCAGTTCTTC
-	TRBV7-2	TRBJ2-1	TRBD2	CASSFGGGNNEQFF	TGTGCCAGCAGCTTTGGGGGAGGGAACAATGAGCAGTTCTTC
-	TRBV6-1	TRBJ2-3	-	CAINTFFTDTQYF	TGTGCCATCAACACCTTCTTCACAGATACGCAGTATTTT
-	TRBV6-1	TRBJ1-2	-	CASGGRPTNYGYTF	TGTGCCAGCGGGGGCAGGCCAACTAACTATGGCTACACCTTC
-	TRBV18	TRBJ2-2	-	CASSLVISGELFF	TGTGCCAGCTCGCTGGTGATCAGCGGGGAGCTGTTTTTT
-	TRBV4-2	TRBJ2-5	-	CASSQEPVETQYF	TGTGCCAGCAGCCAAGAGCCGGTAGAGACCCAGTACTTC
-	TRBV7-8	TRBJ1-1	-	CASSFSLTVATEAFF	TGTGCCAGCAGCTTTAGTTTGACAGTTGCCACTGAAGCTTTCTTT
few	TRBV18	TRBJ1-5	TRBD1	CASSPTGEGQPQHF	TGTGCCAGCTCACCAACAGGGGAAGGGCAGCCCCAGCATTTT
-	TRBV7-2	TRBJ2-1	-	CASSSQGGPYNEQFF	TGTGCCAGCAGTTCCCAGGGAGGCCCCTACAATGAGCAGTTCTTC
-	TRBV7-8	TRBJ1-2	TRBD1	CASSLDRGDYGYTF	TGTGCCAGCAGCCTGGACAGGGGCGACTATGGCTACACCTTC
-	TRBV29-1	TRBJ1-4	-	CSATGQFNEKLFF	TGCAGCGCCACCGGACAGTTTAATGAAAAACTGTTTTTT
few	TRBV5-1	TRBJ2-7	-	CASSLEVAGLQYF	TGCGCCAGCAGCTTGGAGGTTGCGGGATTGCAGTACTTC
few	TRBV20-1	TRBJ2-7	-	CSASPGDEQYF	TGCAGTGCTAGCCCAGGGGACGAGCAGTACTTC
-	TRBV9	TRBJ2-5	TRBD2	CASSVGGSLAGSVGTQYF	TGTGCCAGCAGCGTAGGAGGGTCGCTAGCGGGTTCGGTAGGGACCCAGTACTTC
-	TRBV29-1	TRBJ2-1	TRBD1	CSVNRGTNEQFF	TGCAGCGTTAACAGGGGGACGAATGAGCAGTTCTTC
-	TRBV18	TRBJ2-1	TRBD1	CASSPQEGQVGIF	TGTGCCAGCTCACCACAAGAAGGACAGGTGGGGATCTTC
once	TRBV28	TRBJ1-1	-	CASSGGTEAFF	TGTGCCAGCAGCGGTGGCACTGAAGCTTTCTTT
few	TRBV7-9	TRBJ2-3	TRBD2	CASSLIAGAGDTQYF	TGTGCCAGCAGCTTAATAGCGGGAGCGGGAGATACGCAGTATTTT
many	TRBV29-1	TRBJ1-5	-	CSVAYASNQPQHF	TGCAGCGTTGCCTATGCGAGCAATCAGCCCCAGCATTTT
few	TRBV5-4	TRBJ1-2	-	CASSEGLAANYGYTF	TGTGCCAGCAGCGAGGGCCTCGCCGCTAACTATGGCTACACCTTC